Presented here are 8 T cell receptor beta chains from one specimen sequenced in a study of T cell responses to AZD1222 COVID-19 vaccine. Only in-frame clones appear in the TCRdb table, and some are missing; sequencing was by immunoSEQ multiplex PCR. The sample shows tens of thousands of clones, about 91% of them seen only once. This specimen consisted of peripheral blood, obtained 28 days after the second AZD1222 dose. The receptors stem from an adult who received the AZD1222 COVID-19 vaccine.

This clone was observed once. This chain connects TRBV11-3 to TRBJ1-5; D unclear. Germline values: CDR1 SGHNT, CDR2 YENEEA. V was trimmed by 2 bases and J by 7 bases, leaving 12 bases between them. The CDR3 length is 14 residues. CDR3: CASSLRPTRQPQHF. The CDR3 DNA reads as TGTGCCAGCAGCTTACGACCAACTAGGCAGCCCCAGCATTTT.

V is TRBV11-1 and J is TRBJ1-1, with 7 bases that match TRBD1. J was trimmed by 4 bases and V by 3 bases; bases with no gene match: 8. This CDR3 is built from 15 residues. CDR1 is SGHAT, CDR2 FQDESV, per germline (reference sequence). CDR3: CASSFMTGRVTEAFF. CDR3 DNA sequence: TGTGCCAGCAGCTTTATGACAGGGAGGGTCACTGAAGCTTTCTTT. The full variable domain, with the rest looked up from reference TRBV11-1 and TRBJ1-1, is EAEVAQSPRYKITEKSQAVAFWCDPISGHATLYWYRQILGQGPELLVQFQDESVVDDSQLPKDRFSAERLKGVDSTLKIQPAELGDSAMYLCASSFMTGRVTEAFFGQGTRLTVV.

The chain has TRBV5-4 and TRBJ2-7, with D unclear. There are 13 residues in the CDR3. In germline, CDR1 is SGHNT, CDR2 YYREEE (reference sequence). With 0 bases removed from V and 7 bases from J, the gap between germline ends came to 11 bases. The CDR3 DNA reads TGTGCCAGCAGCTTGGACGAGTCTTTAGAGCAGTACTTC. Its translation: CASSLDESLEQYF.

This clone was counted between two and nine times. This chain links TRBV4-3 with TRBJ1-1; D possibly corresponds to TRBD1 (6 bases). The CDR3 contains 14 residues. Germline-derived CDR1 and CDR2 are LGHNA and YSLEER. The V and J ends lost 4 bases and 8 bases respectively, with 17 bases between them. In nucleotides, the CDR3 is TGCGCCAGCAGCCGGACAGCCTTTACGGGGGAAGCTTTCTTT. It encodes CASSRTAFTGEAFF.

The chain employs TRBV9 and TRBJ1-4; possibly TRBD1 for D (5 bases). The CDR3 extends over 15 amino acids. V was pared by 3 bases and J by 5 bases, with 14 bases between. Germline V lookup: CDR1 SGDLS, CDR2 YYNGEE. In DNA, the CDR3 is TGTGCCAGCAGCGGGGGCGGGACGAGGAATGAAAAACTGTTTTTT. This encodes CASSGGGTRNEKLFF. The full variable domain, completed using reference TRBV9 and TRBJ1-4, is DSGVTQTPKHLITATGQRVTLRCSPRSGDLSVYWYQQSLDQGLQFLIQYYNGEERAKGNILERFSAQQFPDLHSELNLSSLELGDSALYFCASSGGGTRNEKLFFGSGTQLSVL.

The genes are TRBV30 and TRBJ1-2; no firm D call. The CDR3 consists of 13 residues. The germline gives CDR1 GTSNPN, CDR2 SVGIG (reference sequence). The ends were cut back, 0 bases at V and 4 bases at J, with 9 bases in the middle. The CDR3 DNA reads TGTGCCTGGAGTGTAGAGCTCCCCTATGGCTACACCTTC. Translation: CAWSVELPYGYTF.

V is TRBV6-1 and J is TRBJ1-5; D gene uncertain. Trimming left V 3 bases short and J 0 bases short, with 9 bases between. CDR3 length: 15 residues. CDR1 is MNHNS, CDR2 SASEGT, per germline. The CDR3 spells CASSDQTFSNQPQHF. CDR3 sequence (DNA): TGTGCCAGCAGTGATCAGACATTTAGCAATCAGCCCCAGCATTTT.

The chain couples TRBV20-1 to TRBJ2-7; D call uncertain. Between the trimmed V and J ends, which lost 3 bases and 0 bases, there was a span of 6 bases. Germline CDR1 and CDR2: DFQATT and SNEGSKA (reference sequence). CDR3 length: 12 amino acids. The CDR3 nucleotides are TGCAGTGCTAGTGTCAGCTCCTACGAGCAGTACTTC. It is translated as CSASVSSYEQYF.